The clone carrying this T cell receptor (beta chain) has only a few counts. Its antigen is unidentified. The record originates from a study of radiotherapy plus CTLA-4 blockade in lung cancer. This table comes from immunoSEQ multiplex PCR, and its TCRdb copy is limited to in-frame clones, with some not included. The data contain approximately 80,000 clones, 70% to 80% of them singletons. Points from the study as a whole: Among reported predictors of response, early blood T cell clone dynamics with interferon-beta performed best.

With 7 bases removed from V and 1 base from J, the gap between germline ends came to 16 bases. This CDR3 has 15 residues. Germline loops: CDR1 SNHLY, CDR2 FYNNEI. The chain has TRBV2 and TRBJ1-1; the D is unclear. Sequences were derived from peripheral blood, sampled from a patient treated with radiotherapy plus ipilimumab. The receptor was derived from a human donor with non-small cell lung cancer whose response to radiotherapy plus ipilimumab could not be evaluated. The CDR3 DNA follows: TGTGCCAGCAATGGTATAGATCCGCGGAACACTGAAGCTTTCTTT. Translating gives CASNGIDPRNTEAFF.